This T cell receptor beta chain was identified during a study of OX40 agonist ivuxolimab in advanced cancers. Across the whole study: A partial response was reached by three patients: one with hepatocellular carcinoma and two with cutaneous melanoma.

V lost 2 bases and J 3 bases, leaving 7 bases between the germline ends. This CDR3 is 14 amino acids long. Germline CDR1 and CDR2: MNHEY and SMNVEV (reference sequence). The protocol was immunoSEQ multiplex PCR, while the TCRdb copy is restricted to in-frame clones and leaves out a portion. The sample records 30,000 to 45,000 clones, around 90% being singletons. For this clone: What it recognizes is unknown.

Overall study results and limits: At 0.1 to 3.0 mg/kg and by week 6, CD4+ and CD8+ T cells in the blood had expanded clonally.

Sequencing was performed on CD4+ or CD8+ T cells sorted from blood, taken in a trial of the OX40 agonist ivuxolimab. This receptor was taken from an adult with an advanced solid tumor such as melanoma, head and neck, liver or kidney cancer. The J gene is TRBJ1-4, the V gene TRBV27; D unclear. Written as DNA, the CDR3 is TGTGCCAGCAGTTTACTCCAGCCTAATGAAAAACTGTTTTTT. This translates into CASSLLQPNEKLFF.